This T cell receptor beta chain was obtained from a study of cytomegalovirus exposure and HLA in healthy donors. V dropped 3 bases and J dropped 5; count of bases not matched to a gene: 4. The CDR3 is made up of 14 amino acids. Germline CDR1 MNHNS, CDR2 SASEGT. Overall study findings and caveats: On later analysis, the bulk of CMV-associated TCR beta chains appeared to be HLA-restricted.

In the case of this clone: The antigen is not known.

PCR employed 60 Vbeta and 13 Jbeta primers. Assay: immunoSEQ multiplex PCR; the TCRdb copy retains only in-frame clones and omits some. The sample has tens of thousands of clones, roughly three quarters seen once. The sequenced sample was PBMCs. V is TRBV6-1 and J is TRBJ1-3; 7 bases line up with TRBD1. This TCR derives from a man in his thirties or forties in good health and CMV-seronegative. The CDR3 DNA reads TGTGCCAGCAGTGAGCGGGACAGAAGAAACACCATATATTTT. Encoded protein: CASSERDRRNTIYF.